This TCR beta chain comes out of a study of Ad26.COV2.S vaccination and SARS-CoV-2 variants. Unmatched junction bases numbered 2, after V lost 1 base and J lost 4 bases. Germline assignment: CDR1 MDHEN and CDR2 SYDVKM. This CDR3 has 15 amino acids. Sequenced by immunoSEQ multiplex PCR; TCRdb stores in-frame clones only, minus some. Found here are around 350,000 clones, about 88% of them singletons; the top ten hold roughly 3.3%. Treatment indicated: roughly 19 received Ad26.COV2.S at low or high dose, single or two shots; about 5 received placebo; per-sample allocation not given. Vaccine and placebo recipients were sampled on day 63 after the first injection. Study-level points and caveats: While placebo recipients had lower spike-specific TCR breadth, vaccine recipients had more.

Regarding this clone: The antigen is unknown.

The TCR comes from a person aged 18-60 years who received the Ad26.COV2.S COVID-19 vaccine or a placebo. This specimen consisted of peripheral blood, obtained in a trial of Ad26.COV2.S vaccine versus placebo. This sequence joins TRBV28 and TRBJ2-1, with TRBD2 matching 9 bases. DNA for the CDR3: TGTGCCAGCAGTTTATACCTAGCGGGGTACAATGAGCAGTTCTTC. Translating gives CASSLYLAGYNEQFF.